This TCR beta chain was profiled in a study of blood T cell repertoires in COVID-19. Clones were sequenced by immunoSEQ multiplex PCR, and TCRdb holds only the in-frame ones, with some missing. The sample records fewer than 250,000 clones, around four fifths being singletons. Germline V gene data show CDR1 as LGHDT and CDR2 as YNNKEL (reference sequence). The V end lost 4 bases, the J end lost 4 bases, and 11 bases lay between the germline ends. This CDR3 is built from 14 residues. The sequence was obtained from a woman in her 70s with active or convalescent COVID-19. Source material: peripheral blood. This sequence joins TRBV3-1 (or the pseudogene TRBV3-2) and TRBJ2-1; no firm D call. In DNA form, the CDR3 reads TGTGCCAGCAGCCGCTGGTCAGAATACAATGAGCAGTTCTTC. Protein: CASSRWSEYNEQFF.